The sequence of this T cell receptor (beta chain) was determined in a study of a mutant IDH1 vaccine in newly diagnosed glioma. Time point here: week 35, safety follow-up. Topical imiquimod was applied with each vaccine dose, which held 300 ug of mutant IDH1 20-mer peptide. Eight vaccinations reached patients in weeks 1, 3, 5, 7, 11, 15, 19 and 23. Donor tumors were new WHO grade 3 or 4 IDH1-mutant, ATRX-lost astrocytomas. Method: immunoSEQ multiplex PCR; TCRdb's copy keeps in-frame clones and lacks some. The sample carries fewer than 70,000 clones, around 86% recorded once. This clone was found once. Antigen specificity is unknown. The V end lost 5 bases, the J end lost 6 bases, and 19 bases lay between the germline ends. CDR3 size: 15 residues. The V gene's germline CDR1 is GTSNPN and CDR2 SVGIG (reference sequence).

Material: PBMCs, obtained from a glioma patient whose treatment included an IDH1 peptide vaccine. This receptor was taken from a man aged 25-45 years with glioma. This chain connects TRBV30 to TRBJ1-4; D not certain. Here the CDR3 DNA reads TGTGCCTGGGATCCCACGGAGGGAGGTGATGAAAAACTGTTTTTT. It translates to CAWDPTEGGDEKLFF.